This is a list of T cell receptor beta chains from one sample in a study of T cell changes during pregnancy in multiple sclerosis. Here immunoSEQ multiplex PCR was the method, and the copy in TCRdb shows in-frame clones only, minus some. The sample lists just under 65,000 clones, 91% seen once, with over 1% in the top ten. This sample comprised peripheral blood, obtained after pregnancy. The receptors derive from a female donor in good health, enrolled as a control in a pregnancy study. Each CDR3 is given with its conserved first and last residue. Fields, in order: clone size, V gene, J gene, CDR3 protein. Only some rows state a clone size, as once, few, many or a class for expanded clones.

abundance: once; v_gene: TRBV7-6; j_gene: TRBJ2-2; CDR3aa: CASSQDRGNTGELFF
abundance: .; v_gene: TRBV5-1; j_gene: TRBJ2-1; CDR3aa: CASSSGLAGNNEQFF
abundance: .; v_gene: TRBV9; j_gene: TRBJ1-4; CDR3aa: CASSVAGQGHEKLFF
abundance: .; v_gene: TRBV19; j_gene: TRBJ1-1; CDR3aa: CASKQGANTEAFF
abundance: .; v_gene: TRBV30; j_gene: TRBJ1-3; CDR3aa: CAWSEGHLSGNTIYF
abundance: .; v_gene: TRBV6-5; j_gene: TRBJ1-3; CDR3aa: CASSSITASGNTIYF
abundance: .; v_gene: TRBV4-3; j_gene: TRBJ1-2; CDR3aa: CASSQANPGGSGGYTF
abundance: .; v_gene: TRBV7-2; j_gene: TRBJ2-2; CDR3aa: CASSSGLPRTGELFF
abundance: few; v_gene: TRBV7-7; j_gene: TRBJ1-5; CDR3aa: CASSLDRDQPQHF
abundance: .; v_gene: TRBV4-2; j_gene: TRBJ2-3; CDR3aa: CASSQEGSAGSDTQYF
abundance: .; v_gene: TRBV2; j_gene: TRBJ2-5; CDR3aa: CASRYQTGKQETQYF
abundance: .; v_gene: TRBV2; j_gene: TRBJ1-5; CDR3aa: CATTSSNQPQHF
abundance: .; v_gene: TRBV7-2; j_gene: TRBJ2-6; CDR3aa: CASSLTGSGANVLTF
abundance: .; v_gene: TRBV5-6; j_gene: TRBJ1-3; CDR3aa: CASSLVSSGNTIYF
abundance: .; v_gene: TRBV4-2; j_gene: TRBJ1-1; CDR3aa: CASSLDRVNTEAFF
abundance: .; v_gene: TRBV6-1; j_gene: TRBJ1-2; CDR3aa: CASSEGGGYGYTF
abundance: .; v_gene: TRBV27; j_gene: TRBJ1-2; CDR3aa: CASSLGGSYGYTF
abundance: .; v_gene: TRBV19; j_gene: TRBJ1-1; CDR3aa: CASSTPGTGGVGAFEAFF
abundance: .; v_gene: TRBV7-9; j_gene: TRBJ1-2; CDR3aa: CASSLGYQEKNYGYTF
abundance: .; v_gene: TRBV10-3; j_gene: TRBJ2-5; CDR3aa: CAISDLETQYF
abundance: .; v_gene: TRBV5-5; j_gene: TRBJ2-5; CDR3aa: CASSGGAVQETQYF
abundance: .; v_gene: TRBV19; j_gene: TRBJ2-3; CDR3aa: CASIDSSYTDTQYF
abundance: .; v_gene: TRBV7-3; j_gene: TRBJ2-7; CDR3aa: CASSQLSGGRNEQYF
abundance: .; v_gene: TRBV27; j_gene: TRBJ1-1; CDR3aa: CASSTPNTEAFF
abundance: once; v_gene: TRBV9; j_gene: TRBJ2-3; CDR3aa: CASSTGGEDTQYF
abundance: .; v_gene: TRBV2; j_gene: TRBJ2-2; CDR3aa: CASSGTGGGGELFF
abundance: .; v_gene: TRBV6-6; j_gene: TRBJ1-4; CDR3aa: CASSYNAGTTNEKLFF
abundance: once; v_gene: TRBV30; j_gene: TRBJ2-5; CDR3aa: CAWSVGASGGAQETQYF
abundance: .; v_gene: TRBV27; j_gene: TRBJ2-3; CDR3aa: CASSSGQGDTQYF
abundance: .; v_gene: TRBV27; j_gene: TRBJ1-5; CDR3aa: CASSFDRDSNQPQHF
abundance: .; v_gene: TRBV4-3; j_gene: TRBJ2-1; CDR3aa: CASSQTSGGAHEQFF
abundance: .; v_gene: TRBV5-5; j_gene: TRBJ2-1; CDR3aa: CASSPGGLGSYNEQFF
abundance: .; v_gene: TRBV5-4; j_gene: TRBJ1-2; CDR3aa: CASSYRGQGGYGYTF
abundance: .; v_gene: TRBV2; j_gene: TRBJ1-2; CDR3aa: CASSELSYGYTF
abundance: .; v_gene: TRBV5-1; j_gene: TRBJ2-3; CDR3aa: CASSLVSGSTDTQYF
abundance: .; v_gene: TRBV5-1; j_gene: TRBJ1-1; CDR3aa: CASRNSGGTEAFF
abundance: .; v_gene: TRBV6-5; j_gene: TRBJ1-6; CDR3aa: CASSPGPRSSPLHF
abundance: .; v_gene: TRBV9; j_gene: TRBJ1-1; CDR3aa: CASSVGTGGANTEAFF
abundance: .; v_gene: TRBV18; j_gene: TRBJ2-2; CDR3aa: CASSQDRPQGTGELFF
abundance: .; v_gene: TRBV30; j_gene: TRBJ1-2; CDR3aa: CAWSVQGEGGYTF
abundance: .; v_gene: TRBV11-3; j_gene: TRBJ1-2; CDR3aa: CASSLTGTGSGYTF
abundance: .; v_gene: TRBV5-5; j_gene: TRBJ2-5; CDR3aa: CASSLDALGGRKTQYF
abundance: few; v_gene: TRBV9; j_gene: TRBJ1-1; CDR3aa: CASSVDSFSLEAFF
abundance: .; v_gene: TRBV19; j_gene: TRBJ2-3; CDR3aa: CASSSGGGTTDTQYF
abundance: once; v_gene: TRBV6-6; j_gene: TRBJ2-7; CDR3aa: CASIRGQGESSYEQYF
abundance: .; v_gene: TRBV6-1; j_gene: TRBJ2-7; CDR3aa: CASRGQEKGPYEQYF
abundance: .; v_gene: TRBV5-4; j_gene: TRBJ2-7; CDR3aa: CASSHPDRNEQYF
abundance: .; v_gene: TRBV5-5; j_gene: TRBJ1-5; CDR3aa: CASSLDSHQPQHF
abundance: .; v_gene: TRBV15; j_gene: TRBJ2-7; CDR3aa: CATSRAETEQYF
abundance: .; v_gene: TRBV7-9; j_gene: TRBJ1-3; CDR3aa: CASRQDSLLLHSGNTIYF
abundance: .; v_gene: TRBV4-3; j_gene: TRBJ2-1; CDR3aa: CASSPRGALEGEQFF